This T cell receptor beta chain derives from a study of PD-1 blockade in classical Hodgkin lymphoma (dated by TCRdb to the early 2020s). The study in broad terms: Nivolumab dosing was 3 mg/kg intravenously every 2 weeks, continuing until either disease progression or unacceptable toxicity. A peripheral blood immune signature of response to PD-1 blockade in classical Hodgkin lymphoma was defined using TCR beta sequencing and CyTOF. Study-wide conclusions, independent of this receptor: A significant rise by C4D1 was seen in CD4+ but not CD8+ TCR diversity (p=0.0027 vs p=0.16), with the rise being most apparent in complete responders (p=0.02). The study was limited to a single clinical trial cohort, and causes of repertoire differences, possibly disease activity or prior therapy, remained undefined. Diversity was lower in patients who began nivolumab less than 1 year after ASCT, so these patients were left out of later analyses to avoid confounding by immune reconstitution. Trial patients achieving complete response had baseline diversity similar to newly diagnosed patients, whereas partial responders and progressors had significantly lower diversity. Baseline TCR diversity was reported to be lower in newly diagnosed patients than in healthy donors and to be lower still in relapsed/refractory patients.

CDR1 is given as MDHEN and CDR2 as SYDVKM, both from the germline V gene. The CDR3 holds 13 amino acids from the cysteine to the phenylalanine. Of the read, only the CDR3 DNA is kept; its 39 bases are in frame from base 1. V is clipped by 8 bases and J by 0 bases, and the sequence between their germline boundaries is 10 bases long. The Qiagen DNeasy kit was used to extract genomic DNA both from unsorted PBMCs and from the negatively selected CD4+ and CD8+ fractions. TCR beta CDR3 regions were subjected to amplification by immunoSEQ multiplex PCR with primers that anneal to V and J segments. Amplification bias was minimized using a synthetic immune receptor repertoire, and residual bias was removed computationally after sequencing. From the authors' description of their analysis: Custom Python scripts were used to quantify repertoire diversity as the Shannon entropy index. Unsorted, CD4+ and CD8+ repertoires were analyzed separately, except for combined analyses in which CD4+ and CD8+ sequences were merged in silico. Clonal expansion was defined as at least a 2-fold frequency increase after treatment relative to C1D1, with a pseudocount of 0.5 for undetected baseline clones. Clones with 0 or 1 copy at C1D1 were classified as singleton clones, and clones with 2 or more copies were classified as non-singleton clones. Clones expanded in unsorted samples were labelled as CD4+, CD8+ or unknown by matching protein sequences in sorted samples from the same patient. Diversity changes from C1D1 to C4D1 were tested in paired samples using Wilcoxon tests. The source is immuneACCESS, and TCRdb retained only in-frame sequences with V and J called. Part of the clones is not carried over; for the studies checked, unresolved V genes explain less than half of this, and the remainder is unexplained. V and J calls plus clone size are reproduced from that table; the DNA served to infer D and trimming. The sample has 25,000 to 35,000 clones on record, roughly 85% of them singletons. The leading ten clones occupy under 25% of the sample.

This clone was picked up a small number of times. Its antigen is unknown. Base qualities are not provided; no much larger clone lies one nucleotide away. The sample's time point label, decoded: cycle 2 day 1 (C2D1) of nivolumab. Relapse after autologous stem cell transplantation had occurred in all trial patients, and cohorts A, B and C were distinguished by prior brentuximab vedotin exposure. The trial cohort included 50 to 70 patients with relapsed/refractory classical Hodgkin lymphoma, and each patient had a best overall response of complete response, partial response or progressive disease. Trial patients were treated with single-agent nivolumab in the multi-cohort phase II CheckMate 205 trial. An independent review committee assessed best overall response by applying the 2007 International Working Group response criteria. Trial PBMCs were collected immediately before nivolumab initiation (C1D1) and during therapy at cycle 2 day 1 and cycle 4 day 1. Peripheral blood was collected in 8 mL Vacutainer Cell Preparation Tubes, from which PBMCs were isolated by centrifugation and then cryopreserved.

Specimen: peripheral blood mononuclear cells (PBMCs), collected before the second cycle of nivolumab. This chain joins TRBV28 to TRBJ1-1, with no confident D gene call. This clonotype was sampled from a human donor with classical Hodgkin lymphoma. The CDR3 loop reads CASPDRLNTEAFF. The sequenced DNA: TGTGCCAGCCCTGACCGGTTGAACACTGAAGCTTTCTTT.